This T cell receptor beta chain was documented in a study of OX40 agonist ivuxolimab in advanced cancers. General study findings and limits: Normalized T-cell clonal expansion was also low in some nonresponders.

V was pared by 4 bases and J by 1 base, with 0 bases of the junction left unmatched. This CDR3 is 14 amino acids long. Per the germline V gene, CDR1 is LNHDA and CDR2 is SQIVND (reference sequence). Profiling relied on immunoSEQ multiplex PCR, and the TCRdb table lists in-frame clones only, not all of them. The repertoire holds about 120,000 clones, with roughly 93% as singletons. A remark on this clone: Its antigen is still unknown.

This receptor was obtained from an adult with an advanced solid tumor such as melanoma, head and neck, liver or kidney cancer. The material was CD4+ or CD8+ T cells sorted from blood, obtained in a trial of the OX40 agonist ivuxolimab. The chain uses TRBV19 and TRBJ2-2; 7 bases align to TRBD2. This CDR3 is CASSTSGNTGELFF. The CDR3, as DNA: TGTGCCAGTAGTACTAGCGGGAACACCGGGGAGCTGTTTTTT. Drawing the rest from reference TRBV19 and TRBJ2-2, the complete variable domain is DGGITQSPKYLFRKEGQNVTLSCEQNLNHDAMYWYRQDPGQGLRLIYYSQIVNDFQKGDIAEGYSVSREKKESFPLTVTSAQKNPTAFYLCASSTSGNTGELFFGEGSRLTVL.